The clone carrying this T cell receptor (beta chain) was observed a handful of times. Its antigen is currently unknown. V lost 0 bases and J 4 bases, leaving 7 bases between the germline ends. CDR1 SGDLS and CDR2 YYNGEE come from the germline V gene. The CDR3 runs to 14 residues. Using its own MiXCR run on the 5' RACE reads, TCRdb lists one record per CDR3 protein. The sample yields 200,000 to 250,000 distinct CDR3 sequences, about 3% seen once. This record belongs to a study of T cells after yellow fever vaccination. Overall study results and limits: By day 5 rather than day 15, the secondary response had peaked, though it was weaker. Clonotypes found in both CD4 and CD8 compartments made up a small share.

Sequenced here: CD4+ T cells sorted from PBMCs, sampled 10 days after the yellow fever booster vaccination. The receptor's source is a man aged 18 to 35 who received the YFV17D yellow fever vaccine. This chain links TRBV9 with TRBJ1-4, with D uncertain. CDR3 sequence: CASSVASGNEKLFF. In DNA, the CDR3 is TGTGCCAGCAGCGTAGCCTCCGGTAATGAAAAACTGTTTTTT.